Listed here is a single T cell receptor beta chain. Antigen specificity is unknown. The sample belongs to a study of cytotoxic CD8 clonotypes in ibrutinib-treated CLL. Study details: Of a cohort that held roughly eleven relapsed/refractory and some 14 treatment-naive patients, 17 to 18 were IGHV unmutated.

The CDR3 spans 14 residues. In germline, CDR1 is SNHLY, CDR2 FYNNEI. The V segment lost 8 bases and the J segment 0 bases; nucleotides outside the gene matches: 6. Study-wide points: The clonality rise at ibrutinib response reflected private clonotype expansion. Patients had baseline clonality above age-matched healthy donors, and this clonality moved with circulating CD8+ T-cell counts.

Deep sequencing aimed at 1 in 200,000 to 1 in 1 million T cells' resolution. The repertoire was sequenced with immunoSEQ multiplex PCR; TCRdb's copy has only in-frame clones and lacks some. The table lists 250,000 to 350,000 clones, roughly three quarters of them singletons. This specimen was PBMCs, taken at disease progression, from a patient treated with ibrutinib. V gene TRBV2 combines with J gene TRBJ2-7, with 8 nucleotides matching TRBD1. This sequence was found in a human donor with chronic lymphocytic leukemia. The CDR3 nucleotides are TGTGCCAGCTACTCGACAGGGGCCTCCTACGAGCAGTACTTC. Translation: CASYSTGASYEQYF.